Listed below are T cell receptor beta chains from one sample, sequenced in a study of regulatory T cells in long-lasting Graves disease. One entry per CDR3 protein, called by TCRdb with MiXCR from the multiplex PCR reads. Of 400,000 or so distinct CDR3 sequences in the sample, more than 20% are singletons; the top ten hold under 25%. Here the sequenced sample was peripheral blood mononuclear cells (PBMCs), taken when the disease was refractory, from a patient treated with antithyroid drugs. These receptors were taken from a female donor with Graves disease. The CDR3 runs from the conserved cysteine through the conserved F or W. The D gene is left open where the match is weak. The size of a clone is reported for some rows only, either as once, few or many, or as a class for expanded clones.

D	V	size	J	DNA	CDR3
TRBD2	TRBV27	few	TRBJ2-5	TGTGCCAGCAGGATGACTAGCGGAGCTCAAGAGACCCAGTACTTC	CASRMTSGAQETQYF
.	TRBV9	few	TRBJ1-2	TGTGCCAGCAGCGTAGAGCCAGGGGCGCAAGCTAACTATGGCTACACCTTC	CASSVEPGAQANYGYTF
.	TRBV10-2	few	TRBJ2-7	TGCGCCAGCAGTGACTACTCCGTAGCGGTACTACGCGAGCAGTACTTC	CASSDYSVAVLREQYF
.	TRBV7-3	few	TRBJ2-5	TGTGCCAGCACCGACTCAGGCACAGGGATAAAGACCCAGTACTTC	CASTDSGTGIKTQYF
.	TRBV5-6	few	TRBJ2-7	TGTGCCAGCAGCCGCACCGGGGCAGGGGGGTACGAGCAGTACTTC	CASSRTGAGGYEQYF
TRBD2	TRBV6-5	.	TRBJ2-1	TGTGCCAGCAGTTATTTGCTAGCGGGGGGAAGCTCCTACAATGAGCAGTTCTTC	CASSYLLAGGSSYNEQFF
.	TRBV19	.	TRBJ1-5	TGTGCCAGTAGTATCGAGGGGGGAGTCAATCAGCCCCAGCATTTT	CASSIEGGVNQPQHF
.	TRBV10-2	.	TRBJ1-1	TGCGCCAGCAGGTCGACAGGAGAAGCGTTCACTGAAGCTTTCTTT	CASRSTGEAFTEAFF
.	TRBV6-1	many	TRBJ2-5	TGTGCCACTCGACCGGGACTTTTACAAGAGACCCAGTACTTC	CATRPGLLQETQYF
TRBD2	TRBV5-4	many	TRBJ2-5	TGTGCCAGCAGGGGACTAGCGGATACTCAAGAGACCCAGTACTTC	CASRGLADTQETQYF
.	TRBV11-2	many	TRBJ1-6	TGTGCCAGCAGACCCGGGACAATCAATAATTCACCCCTCCACTTT	CASRPGTINNSPLHF
.	TRBV6-2/TRBV6-3	many	TRBJ1-6	TGTGCCAGCAGTTCCGCGGACAGAAATAATTCACCCCTCCACTTT	CASSSADRNNSPLHF
.	TRBV28	many	TRBJ2-5	TGTGCCAGCAGTTTCTCCGGGACAAGGGATACAGAGACCCAGTACTTC	CASSFSGTRDTETQYF
TRBD1	TRBV28	few	TRBJ2-1	TGTGCCAGCAGCCCCGACAGGGGGTGGAATGAGCAGTTCTTC	CASSPDRGWNEQFF
.	TRBV30	few	TRBJ1-6	TGTGCCTGGAGTCTTCAAGGGGCACCCCTCCACTTT	CAWSLQGAPLHF
.	TRBV6-1	few	TRBJ1-2	TGTGCCAGCAGTCCTCCGGGATATAGGGGCTACACCTTC	CASSPPGYRGYTF
.	TRBV6-1	.	TRBJ2-7	TGTGCCAGCAGTGAAGCGCAAGAAATGGTCTACGAGCAGTACTTC	CASSEAQEMVYEQYF
.	TRBV6-1	once	TRBJ2-7	TGTGCCAGCAGCCCTGCCCCGGCGGAGAGGGGGTACGAGCAGTACTTC	CASSPAPAERGYEQYF
.	TRBV9	.	TRBJ2-7	TGTGCCAGCAGCGTAGCGGCGGGGGCTTATGAGCAGTACTTC	CASSVAAGAYEQYF
.	TRBV12-3/TRBV12-4	many	TRBJ1-6	TGTGCCAGCAGTTTAGAGGGCAGGAGGAATTCACCCCTCCACTTT	CASSLEGRRNSPLHF
TRBD2	TRBV4-3	.	TRBJ2-1	TGCGCCAGCAGCCAAGATTGGTGGAAGCGGGAGTTAAATGAGCAGTTCTTC	CASSQDWWKRELNEQFF
.	TRBV10-3	few	TRBJ2-2	TGTGCCATCAGGGGCGTGGGGAGTGGGACCGGGGAGCTGTTTTTT	CAIRGVGSGTGELFF
.	TRBV12-3/TRBV12-4	many	TRBJ2-6	TGTGCCAGCAGTTTAGTGTATGGGGGCAGCCACTCTGGGGCCAACGTCCTGACTTTC	CASSLVYGGSHSGANVLTF
.	TRBV2	.	TRBJ2-6	TGTGCCAGCAAGGGCAAAGGAACCAACGTCCCGACTTTC	CASKGKGTNVPTF
.	TRBV12-3/TRBV12-4	few	TRBJ1-1	TGTGCCAGCAGGTATGGACAGAACACTGAAGCTTTCTTT	CASRYGQNTEAFF
.	TRBV29-1	.	TRBJ1-2	TGCAGCTTCACCGGCGGAGCGTATGGCTACACCTTC	CSFTGGAYGYTF
.	TRBV11-2	.	TRBJ1-2	TGTGCCAGCAGCTTGGGACAAGCCATGGTATATGGCTACACCTTC	CASSLGQAMVYGYTF
.	TRBV28	many	TRBJ2-5	TGTGCCAGCTTTTCGAGTAAAGAGACCCAGTACTTC	CASFSSKETQYF
.	TRBV10-3	few	TRBJ1-1	TGTGCCATCAGTGATATTTGGGGAGGTGAAGCTTTCTTT	CAISDIWGGEAFF
TRBD1	TRBV28	few	TRBJ2-7	TGTGCCAGCAGATCCGGGACAGGGGCGTTCTACGAGCAGTACTTC	CASRSGTGAFYEQYF
.	TRBV9	few	TRBJ2-7	TGTGCCAGCAGCGTAGCGGGGGGCGCGAATAGCGAGCAGTACTTC	CASSVAGGANSEQYF
.	TRBV3-1	.	TRBJ1-4	TGTGCCAGCAGCCAAGAGAAGGGGCTAGCTAATGAAAAACTGTTTTTT	CASSQEKGLANEKLFF
.	TRBV20-1	many	TRBJ2-5	TGCAGTGCTAACCATCCGGGAGTCGAGACCCAGTACTTC	CSANHPGVETQYF
TRBD1	TRBV5-1	many	TRBJ1-2	TGCGCCAGCAGCTTGTCCCTCGACAGGGGGCAATATGGCTACACCTTC	CASSLSLDRGQYGYTF
TRBD1	TRBV20-1	few	TRBJ1-2	TGCAGTGCTAGAGTGGAGACAGGGCGCTATGGCTACACCTTC	CSARVETGRYGYTF
.	TRBV7-2	.	TRBJ1-4	TGTGCCAGCAGCCCTACAGGAAACACCCAGCTGTTTTTT	CASSPTGNTQLFF
.	TRBV28	many	TRBJ2-7	TGTGCCAGCAGTTTCCGGGGGTCCTACGAGCAGTACTTC	CASSFRGSYEQYF
TRBD1	TRBV7-9	.	TRBJ1-5	TGTGCCAGCAGCGAGGGGGCGATTCAGCCCCAGCATTTT	CASSEGAIQPQHF
.	TRBV30	.	TRBJ2-2	TGTGTCTGGAGTGTACGCAGGGGGGGCACCGGGGAGCTGTTTTTT	CVWSVRRGGTGELFF
.	TRBV30	.	TRBJ1-5	TGTGCCTGGAGTGGGAGGGAAGGTCAGCCCCAGCATTTT	CAWSGREGQPQHF
.	TRBV7-7	.	TRBJ1-5	TGTGCTAGCAGCTCGCCCGGGCTGCCCCAGCATTTT	CASSSPGLPQHF
.	TRBV19	few	TRBJ1-4	TGTGCCAGTAGAGGGTTTGAGGGGTGGAGTGAAAAACTGTTTTTT	CASRGFEGWSEKLFF
.	TRBV3-1	many	TRBJ1-2	TGTGCCAGCAGCCAGGGTTCTGGTGGCTACACCTTC	CASSQGSGGYTF
.	TRBV11-2	.	TRBJ2-3	TGTGCCAGCTCCTACCTTGGCGGCGGATCCACAGATACACAGTATTTT	CASSYLGGGSTDTQYF
.	TRBV29-1	few	TRBJ2-5	TGCAGCGTTACCCGTCTATCGGGGCAAGAGACCCAGTACTTC	CSVTRLSGQETQYF
.	TRBV20-1	.	TRBJ1-1	TGCAGTGCTAGACCCCAGCTGAACACTGAAGCTTTCTTT	CSARPQLNTEAFF
TRBD2	TRBV5-1	once	TRBJ2-5	TGCGCCAGCAGGGGTAGCGGGATGAAAGGAGAGACCCAGTACTTC	CASRGSGMKGETQYF
.	TRBV20-1	many	TRBJ1-4	TGCAGTGCTAGAGATTTGTCAACTAATGAAAAACTGTTTTTT	CSARDLSTNEKLFF
TRBD2	TRBV12-3/TRBV12-4	many	TRBJ2-5	TGTGCCAGCAGTTGGACTAGCGGGCCACAAGAGACCCAGTACTTC	CASSWTSGPQETQYF
TRBD2	TRBV29-1	many	TRBJ2-5	TGCAGCGTTGGACTAGCGGGGTGGGAGACCCAGTACTTC	CSVGLAGWETQYF
TRBD1	TRBV6-1	.	TRBJ1-2	TGTGCCGGCAGTCGGACAGGGTACTATGGCTACACCTTC	CAGSRTGYYGYTF
.	TRBV12-3/TRBV12-4	.	TRBJ2-6	TGTGCCAGCAGCTCTCCGGCGGGGTCCCCGAGCTCTGGGGCCAACGTCCTGACTTTC	CASSSPAGSPSSGANVLTF
.	TRBV9	few	TRBJ2-2	TGTGCCAGCAGCAACCGGACCGATATCACCGGGGAGCTGTTTTTT	CASSNRTDITGELFF
.	TRBV28	many	TRBJ2-7	TGTGCCAGCAGTTTACTGGACAGAAACTACGAGCAGTACTTC	CASSLLDRNYEQYF
TRBD1	TRBV6-1	few	TRBJ2-7	TGTGCCAGCCGAAAGGGACAGGGAAATTCCTACGAGCAGTACTTC	CASRKGQGNSYEQYF